This T cell receptor (beta chain) was retrieved from a study of cytomegalovirus exposure and HLA in healthy donors. The PCR employed 60 Vbeta primers together with 13 Jbeta primers. Source study methods: An analysis performed later counted 70 million to 90 million unique TCR beta chains (roughly 11 million of them shared). Clones were sequenced by immunoSEQ multiplex PCR, and TCRdb holds only the in-frame ones, with some missing. The V and J calls and clone size were taken over from that table, and D and trimming were inferred from the DNA. The sample lists about 77,000 clones; roughly 74% were seen once. This CDR3 contains 13 residues. Trimming left V 2 bases short and J 7 bases short, with 6 bases between. Germline CDR1 reads KGHSH; CDR2 reads LQKENI.

The source of this sequence is a man aged 35 to 55 in good health and CMV-seronegative. The sequencing input was PBMCs. The rearrangement links TRBV18 to TRBJ1-6, with unresolved D. The CDR3 is CASSPGSNSPLHF. The CDR3 DNA sequence: TGTGCCAGCTCACCAGGTAGCAATTCACCCCTCCACTTT. The whole variable domain, remainder taken from reference TRBV18 and TRBJ1-6, is NAGVMQNPRHLVRRRGQEARLRCSPMKGHSHVYWYRQLPEEGLKFMVYLQKENIIDESGMPKERFSAEFPKEGPSILRIQQVVRGDSAAYFCASSPGSNSPLHFGNGTRLTVT.